Listed below are T cell receptor beta chains from one sample, sequenced in a study of metastatic and nonmetastatic thyroid tumors. TCRdb re-analyzed the PCR reads through MiXCR. The sample carries over 15,000 clones, roughly 15% recorded once. Sequenced input: blood. These receptors all come from a male donor with papillary thyroid cancer or a benign thyroid nodule (not recorded which). Some clones in this sample may be carry-over from other donors' samples. Each CDR3 is given with its conserved first and last residue. A D gene is named only where the DNA matches it firmly. Size values are once, few and many counts, or a class for expanded clones, and some rows have none.

J gene: TRBJ2-7
clone size: many
CDR3 length: 14
V gene: TRBV25-1
D gene: .
CDR3 protein: CASSELGYSYEQYF
CDR3 DNA: TGTGCCAGCAGTGAATTGGGCTACTCCTACGAGCAGTACTTC

J gene: TRBJ2-1
clone size: many
CDR3 length: 16
V gene: TRBV5-6
D gene: .
CDR3 protein: CASSLGPPGRYNEQFF
CDR3 DNA: TGTGCCAGCAGCTTGGGTCCCCCAGGGAGATACAATGAGCAGTTCTTC

J gene: TRBJ2-1
clone size: many
CDR3 length: 14
V gene: TRBV27
D gene: .
CDR3 protein: CASSLYSTYNEQFF
CDR3 DNA: TGTGCCAGCAGTTTATATTCCACCTACAATGAGCAGTTCTTC

J gene: TRBJ2-7
clone size: .
CDR3 length: 15
V gene: TRBV20-1
D gene: .
CDR3 protein: CSARDRNAGAYEQYF
CDR3 DNA: TGCAGTGCTAGAGATAGGAACGCAGGGGCCTACGAGCAGTACTTC

J gene: TRBJ2-7
clone size: many
CDR3 length: 12
V gene: TRBV5-6
D gene: .
CDR3 protein: CASSLSDYEQYF
CDR3 DNA: TGTGCCAGCAGCTTGTCAGATTACGAGCAGTACTTC

J gene: TRBJ2-1
clone size: many
CDR3 length: 13
V gene: TRBV19
D gene: .
CDR3 protein: CASSKSPYYEQFF
CDR3 DNA: TGTGCCAGTAGTAAAAGTCCCTATTATGAGCAGTTCTTC

J gene: TRBJ2-7
clone size: medium-sized
CDR3 length: 17
V gene: TRBV4-2
D gene: TRBD2
CDR3 protein: CASSQEPGLAGAYEQYF
CDR3 DNA: TGTGCCAGCAGCCAAGAACCGGGACTAGCGGGAGCCTACGAGCAGTACTTC

J gene: TRBJ2-2
clone size: many
CDR3 length: 13
V gene: TRBV6-1
D gene: .
CDR3 protein: CAIRERGTGELFF
CDR3 DNA: TGTGCCATCCGGGAGAGGGGTACCGGGGAGCTGTTTTTT

J gene: TRBJ2-5
clone size: .
CDR3 length: 16
V gene: TRBV11-1
D gene: TRBD2
CDR3 protein: CASSPGLAGEKETQYF
CDR3 DNA: TGTGCCAGCAGCCCCGGACTAGCGGGAGAGAAAGAGACCCAGTACTTC

J gene: TRBJ2-1
clone size: many
CDR3 length: 12
V gene: TRBV12-3/TRBV12-4
D gene: .
CDR3 protein: CASRLQYNEQFF
CDR3 DNA: TGTGCCAGCAGGCTGCAGTACAATGAGCAGTTCTTC

J gene: TRBJ2-5
clone size: many
CDR3 length: 17
V gene: TRBV7-8
D gene: .
CDR3 protein: CASSVYRGEKAQETQYF
CDR3 DNA: TGTGCCAGCAGCGTATACCGGGGCGAGAAGGCGCAAGAGACCCAGTACTTC

J gene: TRBJ2-7
clone size: many
CDR3 length: 15
V gene: TRBV28
D gene: TRBD1
CDR3 protein: CASSLARTGSYEQYF
CDR3 DNA: TGTGCCAGCAGTCTAGCCCGGACAGGTTCCTACGAGCAGTACTTC

J gene: TRBJ2-7
clone size: few
CDR3 length: 11
V gene: TRBV7-2
D gene: .
CDR3 protein: CASSDTYEQYF
CDR3 DNA: TGTGCCAGCAGCGACACCTACGAGCAGTACTTC

J gene: TRBJ2-5
clone size: medium-sized
CDR3 length: 14
V gene: TRBV6-2/TRBV6-3
D gene: TRBD2
CDR3 protein: CASSWTSAAETQYF
CDR3 DNA: TGTGCCAGCAGCTGGACTAGCGCGGCAGAGACCCAGTACTTC

J gene: TRBJ2-1
clone size: medium-sized
CDR3 length: 12
V gene: TRBV7-2
D gene: .
CDR3 protein: CASSQKYNEQFF
CDR3 DNA: TGTGCCAGCAGCCAGAAGTACAATGAGCAGTTCTTC

J gene: TRBJ1-5
clone size: many
CDR3 length: 11
V gene: TRBV7-2
D gene: .
CDR3 protein: CASSFEDEKHF
CDR3 DNA: TGTGCCAGCAGCTTCGAGGACGAAAAGCATTTT

J gene: TRBJ1-1
clone size: many
CDR3 length: 12
V gene: TRBV5-1
D gene: .
CDR3 protein: CASSPGWAEAFF
CDR3 DNA: TGCGCCAGCAGCCCGGGGTGGGCTGAAGCTTTCTTT

J gene: TRBJ2-1
clone size: .
CDR3 length: 14
V gene: TRBV11-2
D gene: .
CDR3 protein: CASIFRVNYNEQFF
CDR3 DNA: TGTGCCAGCATCTTCAGAGTGAACTACAATGAGCAGTTCTTC

J gene: TRBJ2-3
clone size: once
CDR3 length: 16
V gene: TRBV6-9
D gene: TRBD2
CDR3 protein: CASSEGLAGVFDTQYF
CDR3 DNA: TGCGCCAGCAGTGAGGGACTAGCGGGAGTTTTCGATACGCAGTATTTT

J gene: TRBJ2-6
clone size: medium-sized
CDR3 length: 15
V gene: TRBV5-1
D gene: .
CDR3 protein: CASSLANSGANVLTF
CDR3 DNA: TGCGCCAGCAGCTTGGCGAACTCTGGGGCCAACGTCCTGACTTTC

J gene: TRBJ1-2
clone size: .
CDR3 length: 15
V gene: TRBV11-2
D gene: TRBD1
CDR3 protein: CASSLVPQGLGGYTF
CDR3 DNA: TGTGCCAGCAGCTTAGTCCCACAGGGGTTAGGTGGCTACACCTTC

J gene: TRBJ2-5
clone size: medium-sized
CDR3 length: 16
V gene: TRBV4-1
D gene: .
CDR3 protein: CASSQDGIAIVETQYF
CDR3 DNA: TGCGCCAGCAGCCAAGATGGGATAGCAATTGTGGAGACCCAGTACTTC

J gene: TRBJ2-2
clone size: .
CDR3 length: 11
V gene: TRBV7-8
D gene: .
CDR3 protein: CASSPRGELFF
CDR3 DNA: TGTGCCAGCAGCCCCCGAGGGGAGCTGTTTTTT

J gene: TRBJ1-6
clone size: many
CDR3 length: 10
V gene: TRBV6-2/TRBV6-3
D gene: .
CDR3 protein: CASYYSPLHF
CDR3 DNA: TGTGCCAGTTACTATTCACCCCTCCACTTT

J gene: TRBJ1-6
clone size: medium-sized
CDR3 length: 16
V gene: TRBV20-1
D gene: .
CDR3 protein: CSAREMDMGDNSPLHF
CDR3 DNA: TGCAGTGCTAGAGAGATGGACATGGGGGATAATTCACCCCTCCACTTT

J gene: TRBJ1-5
clone size: many
CDR3 length: 15
V gene: TRBV6-1
D gene: .
CDR3 protein: CASSRGQTNNQPQHF
CDR3 DNA: TGTGCCAGCAGCCGCGGACAGACCAACAATCAGCCCCAGCATTTT